This TCR beta chain was found in a study of CD8 T cells in Susac syndrome. Sequencing targeted TCR beta in blood CD8+ and CD4+ T cells. Healthy donors served as the controls. They were matched for age and sex. Purification of the CD8+ and CD4+ T cells relied on negative isolation, and TEMRA cells underwent FACS enrichment. Reverse transcription used roughly 0.45 to 1 ug RNA and random hexamers. With immunoSEQ multiplex PCR, TCR beta CDR3 was amplified across 54 Vbeta and 13 Jbeta. TCRdb analysed the immunoSEQ multiplex PCR reads with MiXCR anew, one entry per CDR3 protein. The data contain roughly 200,000 distinct CDR3 sequences, roughly 92% of them singletons. The CDR3 runs to 14 residues. Trimming took 7 bases from V and 9 from J; bases not matched to a gene: 14.

Sequenced input: CD4+ T cells from PBMCs. This clonotype was obtained from a human donor in good health. This chain uses TRBV12-3 or TRBV12-4 with TRBJ2-5; the match to TRBD2 covers 7 bases. The CDR3 loop is CASTPGRGMWAQYF. CDR3 coding DNA: TGTGCCAGCACCCCAGGGCGGGGGATGTGGGCCCAGTACTTC.